This TCR beta chain comes out of a study of blood T cell repertoires in COVID-19. Study as a whole: From the United States, Italy and Spain came samples of acute and convalescent COVID-19.

This clone was observed at least ten times. Generated by immunoSEQ multiplex PCR, the TCRdb table keeps only in-frame clones and is missing some. The data hold about 88,000 clones, with roughly 88% observed a single time. The CDR3 contains 14 residues. Germline V gene sequence: CDR1 MNHEY, CDR2 SVGEGT. V gave up 4 bases and J gave up 0 bases, with 10 bases separating them. J is TRBJ2-7 and V is TRBV6-2 or TRBV6-3; unclear D gene. Sequenced input: peripheral blood. This TCR was sampled from a man younger than 35 with COVID-19, enrolled during active disease. Here the CDR3 reads CASSSSQVSYEQYF. Written as DNA, the CDR3 is TGTGCCAGCAGTTCATCTCAGGTCTCCTACGAGCAGTACTTC.